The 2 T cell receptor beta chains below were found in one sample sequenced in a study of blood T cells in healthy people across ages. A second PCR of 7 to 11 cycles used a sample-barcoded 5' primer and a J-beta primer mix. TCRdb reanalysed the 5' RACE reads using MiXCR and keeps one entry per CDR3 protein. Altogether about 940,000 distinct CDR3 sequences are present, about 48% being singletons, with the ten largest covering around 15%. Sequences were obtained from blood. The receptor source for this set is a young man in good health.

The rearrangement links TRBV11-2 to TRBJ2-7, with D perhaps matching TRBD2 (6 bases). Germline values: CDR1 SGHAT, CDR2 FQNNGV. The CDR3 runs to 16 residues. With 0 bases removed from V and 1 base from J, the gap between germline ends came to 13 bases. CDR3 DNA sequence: TGTGCCAGCAGCTTAGATGTGGGAGCGGGTTCCTACGAGCAGTACTTC. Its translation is CASSLDVGAGSYEQYF.

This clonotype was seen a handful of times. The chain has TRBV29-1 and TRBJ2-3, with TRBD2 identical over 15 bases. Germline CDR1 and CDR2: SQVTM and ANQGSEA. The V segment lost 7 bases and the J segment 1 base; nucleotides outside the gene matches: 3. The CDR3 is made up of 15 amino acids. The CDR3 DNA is TGCAGCGCGGGACTAGCGGGGGGCGGCACAGATACGCAGTATTTT. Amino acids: CSAGLAGGGTDTQYF.